The next 16 T cell receptor beta chains were all read from a single sample in a study of cytomegalovirus exposure and HLA in healthy donors. PCR employed 60 Vbeta and 13 Jbeta primers. Clones were sequenced by immunoSEQ multiplex PCR, and TCRdb holds only the in-frame ones, with some missing. The table records about 130,000 clones, about 73% of them present only once. Sequencing input: PBMCs. The receptors shown here come from a woman aged 50 to 65 in good health and CMV-seropositive.

The rearrangement links TRBV10-3 to TRBJ1-3; no clear D. The CDR3 length is 12 residues. Deletions cut 10 bases from V and 1 base from J, with 8 bases between. Germline CDR1 is ENHRY and CDR2 is SYGVKD. CDR3 residues: CATWASGNTIYF. CDR3 DNA sequence: TGTGCCACCTGGGCGTCTGGAAACACCATATATTTT.

This chain links TRBV18 with TRBJ1-1, with D tentatively TRBD1 (5 bases). Germline CDR1 KGHSH, CDR2 LQKENI. There are 14 residues in the CDR3. Trimming left V 3 bases short and J 4 bases short, with 12 bases between. CDR3 residues: CASSPGPRVTEAFF. The CDR3 region has the DNA TGTGCCAGCTCACCGGGGCCCCGAGTCACTGAAGCTTTCTTT.

The gene calls are TRBV6-1 and TRBJ1-6; a weak D match, TRBD1 (6 bases). This CDR3 has 13 amino acids. Trimming removed 2 bases from V and 7 bases from J, with 6 bases in between. Germline CDR1 and CDR2: MNHNS and SASEGT. CDR3 bases: TGTGCCAGCAGTGAACAGGGGAATTCACCCCTCCACTTT. Translation gives CASSEQGNSPLHF.

By sample fraction, this clone is medium-sized. The CDR3 nucleotides are TGTGCCAGCAGTGACCGACTAGCGGGGCCAGATACGCAGTATTTT. Amino acid sequence: CASSDRLAGPDTQYF. V is TRBV6-4 and J is TRBJ2-3, with TRBD2 identical over 11 bases. CDR1 MRHNA and CDR2 SNTAGT come from the germline V gene. J gave up 4 bases and V 2 bases, and 2 bases lay outside the gene matches. This CDR3 is built from 15 residues.

The CDR3 spells CASSLLRGQGAEKLFF. The CDR3 DNA reads as TGTGCCAGCAGCTTATTGAGGGGACAGGGGGCTGAAAAACTGTTTTTT. V and J are TRBV7-9 and TRBJ1-4; TRBD1 aligns across 12 bases. The CDR3 sequence is 16 residues long. Germline V CDR1 and CDR2: SEHNR, FQNEAQ (reference sequence). Trimming cost V 2 bases and J 7 bases; bases outside gene matches: 5.

This clone appeared once. The CDR3 sequence is CASSQEDRVAGELFF. The CDR3 coding sequence is TGCGCCAGCAGCCAAGAGGACAGGGTCGCCGGGGAGCTGTTTTTT. The V and J genes are TRBV4-1 and TRBJ2-2, with TRBD1 identical over 8 bases. This CDR3 has 15 residues. From germline, CDR1 is MGHRA and CDR2 YSYEKL. The J segment lost 6 bases and the V segment lost 0 bases, leaving 3 bases of the junction unmatched.

The CDR3 region is CASSLGVRVTDTQYF. In DNA form, the CDR3 reads TGTGCCAGCAGCTTAGGCGTCAGGGTCACAGATACGCAGTATTTT. V and J are TRBV5-6 and TRBJ2-3; D possibly corresponds to TRBD1 (5 bases). This CDR3 spans 15 amino acids. Trimming took 2 bases from V and 2 from J, leaving 12 bases between them. The germline V gene encodes CDR1 SGHDT and CDR2 YYEEEE.

The chain combines TRBV19 with TRBJ2-1; 9 bases match TRBD2. CDR1 is LNHDA and CDR2 is SQIVND in the germline V gene (reference sequence). Trimming cost V 3 bases and J 5 bases; bases outside gene matches: 17. The CDR3 sequence is 19 residues long. The CDR3 region is CASSMSLAGTSHPDNEQFF. The CDR3 DNA sequence: TGTGCCAGTAGTATGTCCCTAGCGGGGACCTCCCACCCGGACAATGAGCAGTTCTTC.

The chain has TRBV10-3 and TRBJ2-7, with 7 positions matching TRBD1. Germline V CDR1 and CDR2: ENHRY, SYGVKD. The junction had 22 bases not matched to a gene; V was cut back by 10 bases and J by 4 bases. This CDR3 is 17 amino acids long. CDR3: CATTGTEGSSYGYEQYF. In DNA, the CDR3 is TGTGCCACGACCGGGACAGAAGGGTCCAGCTATGGGTACGAGCAGTACTTC.

V usage is TRBV9 and J usage is TRBJ1-2; 7 bases match TRBD1. J gave up 6 bases and V 10 bases, and 9 bases lay outside the gene matches. The CDR3 consists of 12 residues. Germline values: CDR1 SGDLS, CDR2 YYNGEE. CDR3 residues: CASDRDSNGYTF. The CDR3 region has the DNA TGTGCCTCCGACAGGGACTCGAATGGCTACACCTTC.

V usage is TRBV4-3 and J usage is TRBJ2-1; 8 nucleotides align to TRBD2. Germline V gene data show CDR1 as LGHNA and CDR2 as YSLEER. V trimming: 5 bases; J trimming: 7 bases; junction bases outside the gene matches: 4. The CDR3 loop spans 13 amino acids. CDR3 DNA: TGCGCCAGCAGCTCGGGGGGGCCAAATGAGCAGTTCTTC. This encodes CASSSGGPNEQFF.

This sequence joins TRBV6-5 and TRBJ1-1; 9 bases match TRBD1. After removal of 8 bases from V and 3 bases from J, the junction contained 10 bases not matched to a gene. Germline lookup yields CDR1 MNHEY and CDR2 SVGAGI. The CDR3 is 15 amino acids. The CDR3 sequence: CASRRDRGKDTEAFF. The CDR3 DNA sequence: TGTGCCAGCCGCCGAGACAGGGGGAAGGACACTGAAGCTTTCTTT.

V gene TRBV10-3 combines with J gene TRBJ2-2; 10 positions match TRBD2. The CDR3 runs to 17 residues. Germline CDR1 ENHRY, CDR2 SYGVKD. V trimming: 4 bases; J trimming: 5 bases; junction bases outside the gene matches: 10. Here the CDR3 reads CAISAFGLAVGTGELFF. CDR3 in DNA: TGTGCCATCAGTGCCTTTGGACTAGCGGTGGGAACCGGGGAGCTGTTTTTT.

The chain has TRBV7-2 and TRBJ2-5; D perhaps matches TRBD2 (6 bases). With 5 bases removed from V and 13 bases from J, the gap between germline ends came to 20 bases. The CDR3 has 13 residues. Germline loops: CDR1 SGHTA, CDR2 FQGNSA. The CDR3 DNA is TGTGCCAGCAGCAATGAGGCGGGGATCGGGGGGTACTTC. Encoded protein: CASSNEAGIGGYF.

This chain connects TRBV2 to TRBJ2-1, with 8 nucleotides matching TRBD2. The junction had 5 bases not matched to a gene; V was cut back by 7 bases and J by 0 bases. The CDR3 runs 15 residues. Germline V gene lookup returns CDR1 SNHLY and CDR2 FYNNEI. The DNA of the CDR3 is TGTGCCAGCAATCCCACTAGCGGCTCCTACAATGAGCAGTTCTTC. Its translation: CASNPTSGSYNEQFF. Full variable domain (remainder filled in from reference TRBV2 and TRBJ2-1): EPEVTQTPSHQVTQMGQEVILRCVPISNHLYFYWYRQILGQKVEFLVSFYNNEISEKSEIFDDQFSVERPDGSNFTLKIRSTKLEDSAMYFCASNPTSGSYNEQFFGPGTRLTVL.

This sequence joins TRBV25-1 and TRBJ2-3; TRBD1 aligns across 10 bases. Trimming cost V 4 bases and J 6 bases; bases outside gene matches: 7. This CDR3 has 15 residues. In germline, CDR1 is MGHDK, CDR2 SYGVNS. The CDR3 region has the DNA TGTGCCAGCAGTGCTGACAGGGGGCACGCCGATACGCAGTATTTT. Amino acids: CASSADRGHADTQYF.